Below, one T cell receptor (beta chain) is given with its context. The repertoire was sequenced with immunoSEQ multiplex PCR; TCRdb's copy has only in-frame clones and lacks some. The table shows about 140,000 clones, with approximately 86% occurring only once. Regarding time point: blood 4 weeks post-SBRT, at nephrectomy. Treatment meaning: 15 Gy SBRT to primary tumor, nephrectomy 4 weeks later. The entry originates in a study of radiation and T cells in renal cell carcinoma. CDR1 is SGHTA, CDR2 FQGTGA, per germline. There are 14 residues in the CDR3. V was pared by 4 bases and J by 8 bases, with 5 bases of the junction left unmatched.

Material: blood, obtained from a patient whose treatment included radiotherapy and nephrectomy. This TCR was sampled from a woman aged 50 to 60 with renal cell carcinoma. V gene TRBV7-3 combines with J gene TRBJ2-1; 10 bases align to TRBD2. The CDR3, as DNA: TGTGCCAGCAGCTCCCGAGCGGGAGGGGATGAGCAGTTCTTC. Protein product: CASSSRAGGDEQFF.